These T cell receptor beta chains were read from a single sample in a study of CD8 T cells in Susac syndrome. TCRdb redid the calling of the immunoSEQ multiplex PCR reads with MiXCR, one entry per CDR3 protein. Altogether more than 250,000 distinct CDR3 sequences are present, about 91% being singletons, with the ten largest covering roughly 0.07%. Source material: CD4+ T cells from PBMCs. These receptors came from a human donor with multiple sclerosis. Each CDR3 is given with its conserved first and last residue. A D gene is named only where the DNA matches it firmly. Clone size appears in some rows only: once, few, many, or a class for an expanded clone.

j_call: TRBJ2-4; d_call: TRBD2; v_call: TRBV13; clone_size: once; cdr3_aa: CASSRGGRTKNIQYF; cdr3_nt: TGTGCCAGCAGCCGCGGGGGGAGGACCAAAAACATTCAGTACTTC
j_call: TRBJ2-1; d_call: .; v_call: TRBV5-1; clone_size: .; cdr3_aa: CASNIRARDNEQFF; cdr3_nt: TGCGCCAGCAATATCCGGGCCCGGGACAATGAGCAGTTCTTC
j_call: TRBJ2-1; d_call: .; v_call: TRBV3-1; clone_size: .; cdr3_aa: CASSQGWRRAYNEQFF; cdr3_nt: TGTGCCAGCAGCCAAGGGTGGAGGAGGGCCTACAATGAGCAGTTCTTC
j_call: TRBJ2-6; d_call: .; v_call: TRBV30; clone_size: .; cdr3_aa: CAWSGSGANVLTF; cdr3_nt: TGTGCCTGGAGTGGGTCTGGGGCCAACGTCCTGACTTTC
j_call: TRBJ2-2; d_call: .; v_call: TRBV2; clone_size: .; cdr3_aa: CASTRLLVPNTGELFF; cdr3_nt: TGTGCCAGCACCCGATTACTAGTGCCGAACACCGGGGAGCTGTTTTTT
j_call: TRBJ2-7; d_call: TRBD1; v_call: TRBV7-9; clone_size: few; cdr3_aa: CASSTTGYEQYF; cdr3_nt: TGTGCCAGCAGCACGACAGGGTACGAGCAGTACTTC
j_call: TRBJ1-2; d_call: .; v_call: TRBV24-1; clone_size: .; cdr3_aa: CATSDLNRNYGYTF; cdr3_nt: TGTGCCACCAGCGACCTCAACCGTAACTATGGCTACACCTTC
j_call: TRBJ1-1; d_call: .; v_call: TRBV30; clone_size: .; cdr3_aa: CAWTNQNTEAFF; cdr3_nt: TGTGCCTGGACGAACCAGAACACTGAAGCTTTCTTT
j_call: TRBJ1-3; d_call: .; v_call: TRBV9; clone_size: .; cdr3_aa: CASSVQGVNSGNTIYF; cdr3_nt: TGTGCCAGCAGCGTCCAGGGAGTCAACTCTGGAAACACCATATATTTT
j_call: TRBJ2-1; d_call: .; v_call: TRBV4-3; clone_size: .; cdr3_aa: CASSQGRGGSYNEQFF; cdr3_nt: TGCGCCAGCAGCCAAGGGAGAGGGGGCTCCTACAATGAGCAGTTCTTC
j_call: TRBJ1-2; d_call: .; v_call: TRBV4-1; clone_size: .; cdr3_aa: CASSQSPGPPNYGYTF; cdr3_nt: TGCGCCAGCAGCCAGAGCCCGGGACCTCCTAACTATGGCTACACCTTC
j_call: TRBJ1-5; d_call: TRBD1; v_call: TRBV2; clone_size: .; cdr3_aa: CASSPATGNSQPQHF; cdr3_nt: TGTGCCAGCAGCCCGGCGACAGGGAACAGTCAGCCCCAGCATTTT
j_call: TRBJ1-3; d_call: .; v_call: TRBV7-8; clone_size: .; cdr3_aa: CASSLRTSGMAGNTIYF; cdr3_nt: TGTGCCAGCAGCTTGAGGACTTCGGGGATGGCTGGAAACACCATATATTTT
j_call: TRBJ2-3; d_call: .; v_call: TRBV7-3; clone_size: .; cdr3_aa: CASSLSVLGGTDTQYF; cdr3_nt: TGTGCCAGCAGCTTAAGCGTACTAGGAGGCACAGATACGCAGTATTTT
j_call: TRBJ2-5; d_call: TRBD2; v_call: TRBV7-2; clone_size: .; cdr3_aa: CASSLAAGGAETQYF; cdr3_nt: TGTGCCAGCAGCTTAGCAGCGGGGGGGGCGGAGACCCAGTACTTC
j_call: TRBJ1-5; d_call: .; v_call: TRBV30; clone_size: .; cdr3_aa: CAWRVNSNQPQHF; cdr3_nt: TGTGCCTGGCGCGTTAATAGCAATCAGCCCCAGCATTTT
j_call: TRBJ2-2; d_call: TRBD1; v_call: TRBV19; clone_size: .; cdr3_aa: CASSGTGVTANTGELFF; cdr3_nt: TGTGCCAGTAGCGGGACAGGGGTCACCGCGAACACCGGGGAGCTGTTTTTT
j_call: TRBJ1-1; d_call: TRBD1; v_call: TRBV30; clone_size: .; cdr3_aa: CAWAGQPNTEAFF; cdr3_nt: TGTGCCTGGGCGGGACAGCCGAACACTGAAGCTTTCTTT
j_call: TRBJ1-2; d_call: .; v_call: TRBV7-8; clone_size: .; cdr3_aa: CASSLRVDYGYTF; cdr3_nt: TGTGCCAGCAGCTTAAGGGTAGACTATGGCTACACCTTC
j_call: TRBJ1-1; d_call: TRBD1; v_call: TRBV6-5; clone_size: .; cdr3_aa: CASSLTGVQTEAFF; cdr3_nt: TGTGCCAGCAGTCTGACAGGGGTTCAGACTGAAGCTTTCTTT
j_call: TRBJ1-2; d_call: TRBD1; v_call: TRBV5-6; clone_size: .; cdr3_aa: CASSSARDSGKGYGYTF; cdr3_nt: TGTGCCAGCAGCTCTGCGCGGGACAGCGGTAAAGGGTATGGCTACACCTTC
j_call: TRBJ1-2; d_call: .; v_call: TRBV3-1; clone_size: .; cdr3_aa: CASSYGKNYGYTF; cdr3_nt: TGTGCCAGCAGCTATGGAAAAAACTATGGCTACACCTTC
j_call: TRBJ1-2; d_call: .; v_call: TRBV4-2; clone_size: .; cdr3_aa: CASSQSTAPNYGYTF; cdr3_nt: TGTGCCAGCAGCCAATCGACAGCTCCGAACTATGGCTACACCTTC
j_call: TRBJ1-5; d_call: .; v_call: TRBV27; clone_size: .; cdr3_aa: CASSLSMDQPQHF; cdr3_nt: TGTGCCAGCAGTTTATCTATGGATCAGCCCCAGCATTTT
j_call: TRBJ1-5; d_call: .; v_call: TRBV6-2/TRBV6-3; clone_size: .; cdr3_aa: CASSYFGRGRDQPQHF; cdr3_nt: TGTGCCAGCAGTTACTTTGGCAGGGGTAGGGATCAGCCCCAGCATTTT
j_call: TRBJ2-2; d_call: .; v_call: TRBV7-9; clone_size: .; cdr3_aa: CASSTSLAGELFF; cdr3_nt: TGTGCCAGCAGCACAAGTTTGGCCGGGGAGCTGTTTTTT
j_call: TRBJ2-3; d_call: .; v_call: TRBV9; clone_size: .; cdr3_aa: CASSPDRLQGTDTQYF; cdr3_nt: TGTGCCAGCAGCCCAGACCGGCTGCAAGGGACAGATACGCAGTATTTT
j_call: TRBJ1-3; d_call: .; v_call: TRBV30; clone_size: .; cdr3_aa: CAWSQHGGNTIYF; cdr3_nt: TGTGCCTGGAGTCAACACGGGGGAAACACCATATATTTT
j_call: TRBJ1-5; d_call: .; v_call: TRBV27; clone_size: .; cdr3_aa: CASSQDGVLQPQHF; cdr3_nt: TGTGCCAGCAGCCAAGATGGGGTACTGCAGCCCCAGCATTTT
j_call: TRBJ1-1; d_call: .; v_call: TRBV11-3; clone_size: .; cdr3_aa: CASGQATDTEAFF; cdr3_nt: TGTGCCAGCGGTCAGGCTACGGACACTGAAGCTTTCTTT
j_call: TRBJ1-3; d_call: .; v_call: TRBV7-9; clone_size: .; cdr3_aa: CASSYTGLSRGNTIYF; cdr3_nt: TGTGCCAGCAGCTATACAGGCCTGTCGAGAGGAAACACCATATATTTT
j_call: TRBJ2-7; d_call: .; v_call: TRBV20-1; clone_size: .; cdr3_aa: CSARETAGTYNYEQYF; cdr3_nt: TGCAGTGCTAGAGAGACAGCCGGGACTTACAACTACGAGCAGTACTTC
j_call: TRBJ1-2; d_call: .; v_call: TRBV30; clone_size: once; cdr3_aa: CAWSVQVFYGYTF; cdr3_nt: TGTGCCTGGAGTGTACAGGTGTTCTATGGCTACACCTTC
j_call: TRBJ1-3; d_call: .; v_call: TRBV6-6; clone_size: .; cdr3_aa: CASSPFDNPSVNTIYF; cdr3_nt: TGTGCCAGCAGCCCATTCGACAATCCCTCGGTCAACACCATATATTTT
j_call: TRBJ2-7; d_call: .; v_call: TRBV7-9; clone_size: .; cdr3_aa: CASSLAAGMGEQYF; cdr3_nt: TGTGCCAGCAGCTTAGCGGCAGGGATGGGTGAGCAGTACTTC
j_call: TRBJ2-2; d_call: TRBD1; v_call: TRBV4-3; clone_size: .; cdr3_aa: CASEIWAGGTTGELFF; cdr3_nt: TGCGCCAGCGAGATCTGGGCAGGGGGCACCACCGGGGAGCTGTTTTTT
j_call: TRBJ2-5; d_call: TRBD1; v_call: TRBV28; clone_size: .; cdr3_aa: CASSSGTLLGQREETQYF; cdr3_nt: TGTGCCAGCAGCTCCGGAACCCTCTTGGGACAGAGGGAAGAGACCCAGTACTTC
j_call: TRBJ2-3; d_call: .; v_call: TRBV18; clone_size: .; cdr3_aa: CASVRDQFTTDTQYF; cdr3_nt: TGTGCCAGCGTCCGGGACCAATTCACCACAGATACGCAGTATTTT